The subject of this entry is one T cell receptor (beta chain). What it recognizes is unknown. This sample is part of a study of cytomegalovirus exposure and HLA in healthy donors. Overall study findings and caveats: As confirmed in vitro, a few CMV-associated chains were specific for CMV antigens. Reports indicate that TCR beta sequences accurately predicted the HLA-A and HLA-B alleles of most subjects.

This CDR3 has 16 residues. With 5 bases removed from V and 0 bases from J, the gap between germline ends came to 16 bases. The germline CDR1 and CDR2 sequences are SEHNR and FQNEAQ (reference sequence). Primers: 60 Vbeta forward and 13 Jbeta reverse. The data were produced by immunoSEQ multiplex PCR, yet TCRdb's version contains in-frame clones alone and is incomplete. The sample includes over 100,000 clones, less than 80% of them seen just once. The sequenced sample consisted of PBMCs. This clonotype originated in a female donor in good health and CMV-seropositive. The V gene is TRBV7-9, the J gene TRBJ1-2; perhaps TRBD1 as D (5 bases). The CDR3 coding sequence is TGTGCCAGCAGCCGGGGCGCAGGGACTTCTAACTATGGCTACACCTTC. This codes for CASSRGAGTSNYGYTF.